Each of the 16 T cell receptor beta chains below was sequenced from the same sample in a study of PD-1 blockade in classical Hodgkin lymphoma. Brentuximab vedotin exposure varied, and every patient relapsed after autologous stem cell transplantation. Assay: immunoSEQ multiplex PCR; the TCRdb copy retains only in-frame clones and omits some. The sample carries about 19,000 clones, 70% to 80% recorded once. Sample: peripheral blood mononuclear cells (PBMCs), taken before the second cycle of nivolumab. All receptors derive from a human donor with classical Hodgkin lymphoma.

The chain uses TRBV19 and TRBJ2-7, with 9 bases fitting TRBD2. CDR3 length: 16 amino acids. The ends lost 10 bases at V and 5 bases at J; junction bases unmatched: 18. Per germline, CDR1 LNHDA and CDR2 SQIVND (reference sequence). The chain's CDR3 is CATLGGRRGGLDEQYF. CDR3 in DNA: TGTGCCACCCTAGGTGGAAGGCGGGGGGGCCTGGACGAGCAGTACTTC. Together with reference TRBV19 and TRBJ2-7, the CDR3 gives the full variable domain: DGGITQSPKYLFRKEGQNVTLSCEQNLNHDAMYWYRQDPGQGLRLIYYSQIVNDFQKGDIAEGYSVSREKKESFPLTVTSAQKNPTAFYLCATLGGRRGGLDEQYFGPGTRLTVT.

The chain has TRBV2 and TRBJ1-3, with a weak D call TRBD1 (6 bases). From germline, CDR1 is SNHLY and CDR2 FYNNEI. CDR3 length: 13 residues. V shed 4 bases and J shed 4 bases, with 8 bases lying between them. The CDR3 DNA reads TGTGCCAGCAGTGGGGGGCTCGGAAACACCATATATTTT. It is translated as CASSGGLGNTIYF.

V usage is TRBV10-3 and J usage is TRBJ1-5; D remains unclear. Germline loops: CDR1 ENHRY, CDR2 SYGVKD. The CDR3 totals 15 residues. V lost 0 bases and J lost 4, with 10 bases in between. The chain's CDR3 is CAISESFVGNQPQHF. CDR3 coding DNA: TGTGCCATCAGTGAGTCTTTTGTGGGTAATCAGCCCCAGCATTTT.

The chain has TRBV28 and TRBJ2-3; D call uncertain. This CDR3 spans 11 amino acids. V gave up 2 bases and J gave up 4 bases, with 1 base separating them. In germline, CDR1 is MDHEN, CDR2 SYDVKM. CDR3 nucleotides: TGTGCCAGCAGTTTAGCAGATACGCAGTATTTT. Its translation is CASSLADTQYF. Using reference TRBV28 and TRBJ2-3 for the parts outside the CDR3, the full variable domain is DVKVTQSSRYLVKRTGEKVFLECVQDMDHENMFWYRQDPGLGLRLIYFSYDVKMKEKGDIPEGYSVSREKKERFSLILESASTNQTSMYLCASSLADTQYFGPGTRLTVL.

The V gene is TRBV2, the J gene TRBJ2-2; 7 nucleotides align to TRBD2. Looked up from germline, CDR1 is SNHLY and CDR2 is FYNNEI. V lost 8 bases, J lost 7 bases, and 10 bases stayed unmatched. The CDR3 has 14 residues. CDR3 DNA: TGTGCCAGCCAAAACGGGGGGTTGGTCGGGGAGCTGTTTTTT. It is translated as CASQNGGLVGELFF.

V is TRBV12-5 and J is TRBJ2-7; possibly TRBD2 for D (6 bases). There are 15 residues in the CDR3. Germline V gene data show CDR1 as LGHNT and CDR2 as FRNRAP. V dropped 2 bases and J dropped 3 bases, with 14 bases sitting between them. The CDR3 spells CASGLSAGTLYEQYF. CDR3 nucleotide sequence: TGTGCTAGTGGTTTGTCTGCCGGGACTCTCTACGAGCAGTACTTC.

The V call is TRBV9, the J call TRBJ2-6; D is unresolved. The CDR3 contains 13 residues. Trimming pared 4 bases from V and 9 bases from J, leaving 11 bases between. Germline V lookup: CDR1 SGDLS, CDR2 YYNGEE. CDR3 region: CASSSTNDNVLTF. As DNA, the CDR3 is TGTGCCAGCAGCTCGACGAATGACAACGTCCTGACTTTC. The variable domain in full, with the rest retrieved from reference TRBV9 and TRBJ2-6, is DSGVTQTPKHLITATGQRVTLRCSPRSGDLSVYWYQQSLDQGLQFLIQYYNGEERAKGNILERFSAQQFPDLHSELNLSSLELGDSALYFCASSSTNDNVLTFGAGSRLTVL.

This chain links TRBV15 with TRBJ2-7; D unclear. Germline loops: CDR1 LNHNV, CDR2 YYDKDF (reference sequence). This CDR3 is 15 amino acids long. Trimming took 4 bases from V and 0 from J, leaving 13 bases between them. CDR3 sequence reads: CATSNLAVSSYEQYF. The CDR3 DNA follows: TGTGCCACCAGCAATCTCGCGGTGTCCTCCTACGAGCAGTACTTC.

The chain is built from TRBV7-9 and TRBJ2-3, with 7 bases fitting TRBD1. Trimming cost V 2 bases and J 8 bases; bases outside gene matches: 4. CDR1 and CDR2 (germline): SEHNR, FQNEAQ (reference sequence). The CDR3 has 13 residues. CDR3 DNA: TGTGCCAGCAGCTTAAGTCGACAGGGTACGCAGTATTTT. This translates into CASSLSRQGTQYF.

The chain recombines TRBV23-1 with TRBJ2-1; 7 nucleotides align to TRBD1. TRBV23-1 is assigned to the ORF class and has an uncertain function. CDR3 length: 20 amino acids. With V trimmed by 5 bases and J by 4 bases, 23 bases remained unmatched. In DNA, the CDR3 is TGCGCCAGCAGTTCCCTTCGGGACAGAAGGAGCTTGGGGCAATACAATGAGCAGTTCTTC. Its translation is CASSSLRDRRSLGQYNEQFF.

J is TRBJ2-7 and V is TRBV7-9; maybe TRBD2 (6 bases). V lost 2 bases to trimming and J lost 2 bases, with 10 bases between them. Germline-derived CDR1 and CDR2 are SEHNR and FQNEAQ (reference sequence). The CDR3 totals 14 residues. CDR3 amino acids: CASSLSGSTYEQYF. CDR3 nucleotides: TGTGCCAGCAGCTTATCCGGGAGCACCTACGAGCAGTACTTC. The complete variable domain, with remaining parts taken from reference TRBV7-9 and TRBJ2-7, reads DTGVSQNPRHKITKRGQNVTFRCDPISEHNRLYWYRQTLGQGPEFLTYFQNEAQLEKSRLLSDRFSAERPKGSFSTLEIQRTEQGDSAMYLCASSLSGSTYEQYFGPGTRLTVT.

The V call is TRBV5-4, the J call TRBJ1-6; perhaps TRBD1 as D (5 bases). The V gene's germline CDR1 is SGHNT and CDR2 YYREEE (reference sequence). Trimming shortened V by 4 bases and J by 7 bases, and 9 bases separated the two germline ends. This CDR3 has 13 amino acids. CDR3 loop: CASSRGTNSPLHF. CDR3 sequence (DNA): TGTGCCAGCAGCCGCGGGACGAATTCACCCCTCCACTTT.

The chain carries TRBV6-6 and TRBJ1-1, with 8 bases matching TRBD1. This CDR3 is built from 13 residues. Trimming took 5 bases from V and 4 from J; bases not matched to a gene: 3. Germline lookup yields CDR1 MNHNY and CDR2 SVGAGI (reference sequence). The CDR3 region is CASSQDRGTEAFF. The CDR3 DNA reads as TGTGCCAGCAGTCAAGACAGGGGCACTGAAGCTTTCTTT.

V gene TRBV6-5 combines with J gene TRBJ1-1, with TRBD1 matching over 7 bases. This CDR3 is built from 13 residues. Per the germline V gene, CDR1 is MNHEY and CDR2 is SVGAGI. Trimming removed 6 bases from V and 6 bases from J; junction bases left unmatched: 7. CDR3 sequence: CASSHDRAPEAFF. The CDR3 DNA follows: TGTGCCAGCAGCCATGACAGGGCCCCTGAAGCTTTCTTT.

The rearrangement uses TRBV27 and TRBJ2-1, with D possibly matching TRBD2 (5 bases). The CDR3 spans 18 residues. Looked up from germline, CDR1 is MNHEY and CDR2 is SMNVEV (reference sequence). Trimming cost V 5 bases and J 2 bases, with 22 bases left between them. CDR3 sequence reads: CASSPTTPNDGPYNEQFF. CDR3 DNA sequence: TGTGCCAGCAGTCCGACTACTCCGAACGATGGCCCCTACAATGAGCAGTTCTTC.

Only a few counts were recorded for this clone. The chain employs TRBV10-3 and TRBJ1-1; possible D gene TRBD1, 5 bases. CDR1 and CDR2 (germline): ENHRY, SYGVKD. Trimming pared 6 bases from V and 4 bases from J, leaving 6 bases between. The CDR3 length is 11 residues. CDR3 protein: CAIRGVTEAFF. CDR3 sequence (DNA): TGTGCCATCAGAGGGGTCACTGAAGCTTTCTTT.